This T cell receptor (beta chain) was sequenced in a study of blood T cell repertoires in COVID-19. Study in general: Spain, Italy and the United States supplied samples that represented acute and convalescent COVID-19. The analysed material was cDNA or gDNA that came from T cells, B-cell-depleted T cells, or PBMCs.

This clone was detected a few times. The CDR3 is made up of 15 amino acids. V dropped 5 bases and J dropped 4; count of bases not matched to a gene: 8. Germline CDR1 is MNHEY and CDR2 is SMNVEV (reference sequence). During active infection, Seattle patients enrolled and were then monitored through disease. Original handling: Amplification of reference gene primers provided the estimated nucleated cell counts. Assay used: immunoSEQ multiplex PCR; TCRdb lists only in-frame clones, some missing. For V, J and clone size, that table is used; D and trimming come from the DNA. The sample has some 290,000 clones, approximately 87% seen once.

The chain recombines TRBV27 with TRBJ1-2; 9 nucleotides line up with TRBD1. The sequenced material came from peripheral blood. The sequence came from a woman aged 30 to 39 with COVID-19, enrolled during active disease. CDR3 DNA sequence: TGTGCCAGCAGTACAGACGGACAGGGGTCCTATGGCTACACCTTC. This codes for CASSTDGQGSYGYTF.